These 8 T cell receptor beta chains originate from one sample sequenced in a study of glioma-infiltrating T cells after dendritic cell vaccination. Only in-frame clones appear in the TCRdb table, and some are missing; sequencing was by immunoSEQ multiplex PCR. The sample consists of under 100,000 clones, around three quarters of them appearing once. The sequencing used blood, collected before dendritic cell vaccination. These receptor sequences come from a human donor with glioblastoma.

This sequence joins TRBV4-1 and TRBJ2-3; 13 bases match TRBD2. Germline V gene lookup returns CDR1 MGHRA and CDR2 YSYEKL. Germline trimming cut 4 bases from V and 1 base from J; bases unmatched to any gene: 11. This CDR3 contains 19 residues. CDR3 in amino acids: CASSRGTSGAGGGTDTQYF. CDR3 DNA sequence: TGCGCCAGCAGCCGGGGGACTAGCGGGGCCGGCGGAGGCACAGATACGCAGTATTTT.

The chain couples TRBV29-1 to TRBJ1-2; the D gene is possibly TRBD1 (5 bases). The CDR3 loop spans 12 amino acids. Germline V gene lookup returns CDR1 SQVTM and CDR2 ANQGSEA. V shed 4 bases and J shed 6 bases, with 12 bases lying between them. As DNA, the CDR3 is TGCAGCGTTGGGGAGGGGACGAATGGCTACACCTTC. Translation gives CSVGEGTNGYTF. The complete variable domain, with remaining parts taken from reference TRBV29-1 and TRBJ1-2, reads SAVISQKPSRDICQRGTSLTIQCQVDSQVTMMFWYRQQPGQSLTLIATANQGSEATYESGFVIDKFPISRPNLTFSTLTVSNMSPEDSSIYLCSVGEGTNGYTFGSGTRLTVV.

This chain links TRBV28 with TRBJ1-1; D is possibly TRBD1 (5 bases). Trimming took 7 bases from V and 5 from J, leaving 17 bases between them. Germline CDR1 is MDHEN and CDR2 is SYDVKM. The CDR3 extends over 14 amino acids. CDR3 nucleotides: TGTGCCAGCACCGACAGTTCCGGGGGAACTGAAGCTTTCTTT. It codes for CASTDSSGGTEAFF. Together with reference TRBV28 and TRBJ1-1, the CDR3 gives the full variable domain: DVKVTQSSRYLVKRTGEKVFLECVQDMDHENMFWYRQDPGLGLRLIYFSYDVKMKEKGDIPEGYSVSREKKERFSLILESASTNQTSMYLCASTDSSGGTEAFFGQGTRLTVV.

The V gene is TRBV27, the J gene TRBJ2-7; possibly TRBD1 for D (6 bases). V lost 8 bases to trimming and J lost 3 bases, with 14 bases between them. Germline V gene sequence: CDR1 MNHEY, CDR2 SMNVEV (reference sequence). The CDR3 loop spans 13 amino acids. Here the CDR3 reads CASRTGQNYEQYF. CDR3 nucleotide sequence: TGTGCCAGCCGAACCGGACAGAACTACGAGCAGTACTTC.

J is TRBJ2-7 and V is TRBV28; D not resolved. In germline, CDR1 is MDHEN, CDR2 SYDVKM. The CDR3 length is 15 residues. Trimming removed 6 bases from V and 9 bases from J, with 24 bases in between. Here the CDR3 reads CASRSTGPLTSGQYF. In nucleotides, the CDR3 is TGTGCCAGCAGGTCGACGGGTCCCTTAACCTCGGGGCAGTACTTC.

V gene TRBV5-1 combines with J gene TRBJ2-1; D unclear. CDR3 length: 14 residues. The germline V gene encodes CDR1 SGHRS and CDR2 YFSETQ. Trimming stripped 4 bases from V and 0 bases from J, with 8 bases between. In DNA, the CDR3 is TGCGCCAGCAGCGATGCGGCCTCCTACAATGAGCAGTTCTTC. Amino acids: CASSDAASYNEQFF.

This chain links TRBV18 with TRBJ2-7, with a possible D match to TRBD2 (5 bases). This CDR3 has 12 residues. Germline values: CDR1 KGHSH, CDR2 LQKENI. Trimming shortened V by 4 bases and J by 3 bases, and 7 bases separated the two germline ends. CDR3 nucleotide sequence: TGTGCCAGCTCACTCGAGGGCTACGAGCAGTACTTC. Its protein product is CASSLEGYEQYF.

The table lists this clone with a few counts. This CDR3 is also generated by other DNA sequences in the sample. CDR3 sequence (DNA): TGCAGTGCTAGAGAGCGCGGGGAGCTGTTTTTT. Translated: CSARERGELFF. The genes are TRBV20-1 and TRBJ2-2; D not resolved. V shed 0 bases and J shed 7 bases, with 3 bases lying between them. Germline V gives CDR1 DFQATT, CDR2 SNEGSKA (reference sequence). CDR3 length: 11 residues.